Sequencing of this TCR beta chain was carried out in a study of blood T cells in healthy people across ages. A second about 7 to 11 cycle PCR used barcoded and J-beta primers. TCRdb recomputed calls from the 5' RACE reads with MiXCR, one row per CDR3 protein. The repertoire has under 850,000 distinct CDR3 sequences, around 36% of them found once; the top ten carry around 13%. V shed 4 bases and J shed 0 bases, with 23 bases lying between them. This CDR3 contains 19 residues. The germline V gene encodes CDR1 SGHRS and CDR2 YFSETQ. The sequenced material came from blood. The receptor comes from a man between 18 and 29 years old in good health. The J gene is TRBJ2-1, the V gene TRBV5-1, with D possibly TRBD1 on 6 matching bases. The CDR3 bases are TGCGCCAGCAGCCTGCCATCGGACAGTGTGATAAGCTCCTACAATGAGCAGTTCTTC. Translated, it gives CASSLPSDSVISSYNEQFF.